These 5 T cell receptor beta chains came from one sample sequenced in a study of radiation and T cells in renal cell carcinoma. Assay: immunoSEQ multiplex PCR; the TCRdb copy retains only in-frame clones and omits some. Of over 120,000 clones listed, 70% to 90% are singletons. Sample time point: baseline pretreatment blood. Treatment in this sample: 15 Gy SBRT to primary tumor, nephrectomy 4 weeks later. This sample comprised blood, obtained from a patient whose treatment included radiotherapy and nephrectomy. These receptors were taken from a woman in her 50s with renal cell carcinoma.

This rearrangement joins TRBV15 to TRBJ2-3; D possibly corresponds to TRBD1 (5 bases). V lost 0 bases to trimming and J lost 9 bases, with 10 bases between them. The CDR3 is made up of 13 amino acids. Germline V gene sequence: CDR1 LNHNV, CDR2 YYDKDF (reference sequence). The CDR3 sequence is CATSRDKGYTQYF. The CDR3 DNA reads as TGTGCCACCAGCAGAGATAAGGGGTACACGCAGTATTTT.

The CDR3 spells CASSWTGADGYTF. For the CDR3, the DNA is TGTGCCAGCAGCTGGACAGGGGCGGATGGCTACACCTTC. The rearrangement joins TRBV7-2 to TRBJ1-2; 9 bases agree with TRBD1. The CDR3 contains 13 residues. Germline CDR1 SGHTA, CDR2 FQGNSA. With V trimmed by 4 bases and J by 6 bases, 3 bases remained unmatched.

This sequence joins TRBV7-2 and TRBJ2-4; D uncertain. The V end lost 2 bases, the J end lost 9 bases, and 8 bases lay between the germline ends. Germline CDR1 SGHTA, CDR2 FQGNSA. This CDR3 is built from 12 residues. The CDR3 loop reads CASSLQESIQYF. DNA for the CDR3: TGTGCCAGCAGCTTACAGGAATCCATTCAGTACTTC.

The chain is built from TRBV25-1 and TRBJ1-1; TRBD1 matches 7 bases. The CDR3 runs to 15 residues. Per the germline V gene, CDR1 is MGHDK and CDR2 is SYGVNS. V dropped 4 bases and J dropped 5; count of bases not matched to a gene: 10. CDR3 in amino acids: CASSVGTEGGTEAFF. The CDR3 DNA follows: TGTGCCAGCAGTGTAGGGACAGAAGGAGGGACTGAAGCTTTCTTT.

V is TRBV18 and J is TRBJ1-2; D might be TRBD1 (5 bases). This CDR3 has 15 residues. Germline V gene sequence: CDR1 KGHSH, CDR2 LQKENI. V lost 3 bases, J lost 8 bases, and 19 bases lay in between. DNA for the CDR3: TGTGCCAGCTCACCGGAACCCGACAGCGCCAGGGGCTACACCTTC. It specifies CASSPEPDSARGYTF.